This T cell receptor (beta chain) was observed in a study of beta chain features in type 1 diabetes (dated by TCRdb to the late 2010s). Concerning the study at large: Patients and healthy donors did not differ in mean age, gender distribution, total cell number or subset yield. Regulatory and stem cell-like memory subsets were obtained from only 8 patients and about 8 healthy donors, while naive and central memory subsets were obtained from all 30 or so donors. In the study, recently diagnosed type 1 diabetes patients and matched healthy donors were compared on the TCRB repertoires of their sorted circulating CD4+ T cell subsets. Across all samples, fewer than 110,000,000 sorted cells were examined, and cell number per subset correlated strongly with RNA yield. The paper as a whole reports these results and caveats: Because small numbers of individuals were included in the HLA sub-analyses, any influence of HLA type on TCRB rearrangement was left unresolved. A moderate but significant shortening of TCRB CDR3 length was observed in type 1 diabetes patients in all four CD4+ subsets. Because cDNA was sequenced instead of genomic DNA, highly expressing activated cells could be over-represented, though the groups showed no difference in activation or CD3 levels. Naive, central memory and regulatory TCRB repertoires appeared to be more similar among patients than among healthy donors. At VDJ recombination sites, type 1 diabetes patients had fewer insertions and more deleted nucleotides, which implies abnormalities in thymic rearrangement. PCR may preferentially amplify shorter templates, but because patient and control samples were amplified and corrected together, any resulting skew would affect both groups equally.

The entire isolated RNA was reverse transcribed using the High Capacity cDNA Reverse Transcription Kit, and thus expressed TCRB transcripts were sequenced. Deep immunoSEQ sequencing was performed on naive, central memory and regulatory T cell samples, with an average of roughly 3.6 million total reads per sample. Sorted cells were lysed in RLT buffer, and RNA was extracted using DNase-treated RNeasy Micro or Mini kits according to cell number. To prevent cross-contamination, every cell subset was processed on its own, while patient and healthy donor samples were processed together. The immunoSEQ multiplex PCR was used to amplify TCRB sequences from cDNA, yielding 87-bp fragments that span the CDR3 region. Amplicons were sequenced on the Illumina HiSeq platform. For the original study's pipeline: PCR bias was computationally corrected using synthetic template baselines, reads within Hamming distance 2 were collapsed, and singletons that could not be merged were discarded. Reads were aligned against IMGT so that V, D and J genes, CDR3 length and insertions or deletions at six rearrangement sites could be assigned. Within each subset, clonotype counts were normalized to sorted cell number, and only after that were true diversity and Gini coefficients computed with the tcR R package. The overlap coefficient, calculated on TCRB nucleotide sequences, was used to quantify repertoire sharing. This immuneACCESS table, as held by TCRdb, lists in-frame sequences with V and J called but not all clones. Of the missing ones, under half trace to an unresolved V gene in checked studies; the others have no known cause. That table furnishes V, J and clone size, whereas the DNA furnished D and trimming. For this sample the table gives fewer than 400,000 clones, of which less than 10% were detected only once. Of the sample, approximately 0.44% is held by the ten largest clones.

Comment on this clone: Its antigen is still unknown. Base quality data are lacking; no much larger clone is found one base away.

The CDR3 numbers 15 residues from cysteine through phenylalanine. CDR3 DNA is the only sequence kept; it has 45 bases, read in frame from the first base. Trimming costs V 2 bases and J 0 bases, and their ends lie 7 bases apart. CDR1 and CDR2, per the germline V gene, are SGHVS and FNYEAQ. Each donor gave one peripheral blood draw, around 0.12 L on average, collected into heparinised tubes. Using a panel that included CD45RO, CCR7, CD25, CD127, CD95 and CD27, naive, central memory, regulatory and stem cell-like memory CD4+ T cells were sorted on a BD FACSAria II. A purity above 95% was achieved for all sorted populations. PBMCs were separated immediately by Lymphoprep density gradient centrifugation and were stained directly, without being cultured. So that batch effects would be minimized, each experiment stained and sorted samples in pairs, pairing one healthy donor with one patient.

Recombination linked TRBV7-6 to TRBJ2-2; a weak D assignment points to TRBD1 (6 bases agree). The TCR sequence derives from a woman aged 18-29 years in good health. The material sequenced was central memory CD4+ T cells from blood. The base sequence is TGTGCCAGCAGCTTAAGGACAGCGAACACCGGGGAGCTGTTTTTT. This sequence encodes CASSLRTANTGELFF.